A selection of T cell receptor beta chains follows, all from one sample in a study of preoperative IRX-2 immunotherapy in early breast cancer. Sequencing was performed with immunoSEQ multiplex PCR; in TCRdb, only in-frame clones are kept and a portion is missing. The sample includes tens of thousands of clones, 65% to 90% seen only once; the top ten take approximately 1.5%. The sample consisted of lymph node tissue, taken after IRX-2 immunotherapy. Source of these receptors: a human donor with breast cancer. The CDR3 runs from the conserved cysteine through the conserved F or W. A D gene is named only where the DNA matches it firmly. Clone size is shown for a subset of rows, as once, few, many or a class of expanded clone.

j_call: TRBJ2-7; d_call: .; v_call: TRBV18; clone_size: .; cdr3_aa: CASSPLPSAKTYEQYF; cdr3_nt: TGTGCCAGCTCACCACTACCTAGCGCGAAAACCTACGAGCAGTACTTC
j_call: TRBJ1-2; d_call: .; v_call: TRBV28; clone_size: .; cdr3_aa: CASSLYHGYGYTF; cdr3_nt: TGTGCCAGCAGTTTATATCATGGATATGGCTACACCTTC
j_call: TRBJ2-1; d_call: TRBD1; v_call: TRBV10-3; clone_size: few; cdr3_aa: CAISEATDRGRQFF; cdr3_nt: TGTGCCATCAGTGAGGCGACTGACAGGGGGCGGCAGTTCTTC
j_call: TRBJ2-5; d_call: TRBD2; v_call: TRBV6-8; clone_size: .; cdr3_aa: CASSLSSGYQETQYF; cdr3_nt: TGTGCCAGCAGTTTGAGTAGCGGGTACCAAGAGACCCAGTACTTC
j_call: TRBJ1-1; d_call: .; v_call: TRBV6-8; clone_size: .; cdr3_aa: CASSDRLEGGNSEAFF; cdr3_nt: TGTGCCAGCAGTGACCGACTTGAGGGAGGGAATAGTGAAGCTTTCTTT
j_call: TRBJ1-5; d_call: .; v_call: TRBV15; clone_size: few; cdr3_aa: CATRSGQSNQPQHF; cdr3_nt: TGTGCCACCCGATCCGGGCAGAGCAATCAGCCCCAGCATTTT
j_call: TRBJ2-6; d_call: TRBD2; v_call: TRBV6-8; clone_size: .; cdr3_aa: CASVGLAGSHSGANVLTF; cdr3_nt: TGTGCCAGCGTGGGACTAGCGGGGTCCCATTCTGGGGCCAACGTCCTGACTTTC
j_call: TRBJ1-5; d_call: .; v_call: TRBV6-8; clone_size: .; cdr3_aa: CASSPWGRQGNQPQHF; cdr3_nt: TGTGCCAGCAGTCCCTGGGGGCGACAAGGAAATCAGCCCCAGCATTTT
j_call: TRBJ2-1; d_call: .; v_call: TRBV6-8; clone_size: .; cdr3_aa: CASSSVGDEQFF; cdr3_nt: TGTGCCAGCAGTTCCGTGGGGGATGAGCAGTTCTTC
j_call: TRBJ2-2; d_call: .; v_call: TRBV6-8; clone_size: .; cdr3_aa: CASSYLGGKNTGELFF; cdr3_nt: TGTGCCAGCAGTTACTTGGGGGGCAAGAACACCGGGGAGCTGTTTTTT